This T cell receptor beta chain was captured by sequencing in a study of regulatory dendritic cells for organ transplantation. A remark on this clone: Antigen specificity is unknown.

Sorted subsets were CFSE-labeled and cultured less than 6 days with allogeneic dendritic cells. TCRdb's table, derived via immunoSEQ multiplex PCR, lists solely in-frame clones and lacks some. The profile covers under 15,000 clones, with 79% appearing a single time and around 1% taken by the ten largest. CDR3 length: 18 amino acids. CDR1 is MGHRA, CDR2 YSYEKL, per germline. The V segment lost 0 bases and the J segment 1 base; nucleotides outside the gene matches: 9. The TCR was taken from a human donor in good health. The V call is TRBV4-1, the J call TRBJ2-7, with 10 bases identical to TRBD2. The specimen sequenced was naive CD8+ T cells from blood cultured with regulatory dendritic cells. As for subset: CD45RA+ naive T cells. CDR3 in DNA: TGCGCCAGCAGCCAAGATAAGGGTAGCGGGGGGTTTTCCTACGAGCAGTACTTC. It codes for CASSQDKGSGGFSYEQYF.